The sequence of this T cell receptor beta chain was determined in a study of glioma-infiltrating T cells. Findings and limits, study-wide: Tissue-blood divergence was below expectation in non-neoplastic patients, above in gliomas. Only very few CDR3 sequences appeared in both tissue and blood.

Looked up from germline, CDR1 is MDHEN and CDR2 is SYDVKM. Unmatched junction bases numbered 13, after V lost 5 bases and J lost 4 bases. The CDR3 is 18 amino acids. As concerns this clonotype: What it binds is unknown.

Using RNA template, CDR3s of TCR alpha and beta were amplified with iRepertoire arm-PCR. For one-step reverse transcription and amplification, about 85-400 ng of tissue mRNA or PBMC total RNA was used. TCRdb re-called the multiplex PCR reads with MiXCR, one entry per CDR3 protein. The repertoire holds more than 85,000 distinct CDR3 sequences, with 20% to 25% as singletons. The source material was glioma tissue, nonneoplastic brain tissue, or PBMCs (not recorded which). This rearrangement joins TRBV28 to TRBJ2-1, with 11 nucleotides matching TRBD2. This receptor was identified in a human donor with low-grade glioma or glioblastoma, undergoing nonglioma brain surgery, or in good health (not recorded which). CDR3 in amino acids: CASSTGKTSGGWYNEQFF. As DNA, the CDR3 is TGTGCCAGCAGTACCGGCAAAACTAGCGGGGGCTGGTACAATGAGCAGTTCTTC.